This T cell receptor beta chain was documented in a study of blood T cell repertoires in COVID-19. In the study overall: Collection of acute and convalescent COVID-19 samples took place in the United States, Italy and Spain.

The CDR3 spans 17 residues. The trim removed 0 bases at V and 3 bases at J, leaving 8 bases unmatched. CDR1 is SGHRS, CDR2 YFSETQ, per germline. In the source study's methods: Quantification of nucleated cells was approximated via reference gene primer amplification. The table came from immunoSEQ multiplex PCR; TCRdb's copy has only in-frame clones and leaves some out. V and J calls and clone size come straight from that table; D and trimming were deduced from the DNA. The sample lists 95,000 to 150,000 clones; about four fifths were seen once. This clone was found once. What was sequenced was peripheral blood. This sequence joins TRBV5-1 and TRBJ2-7, with TRBD2 matching over 11 bases. This sequence originates from an elderly man with active or convalescent COVID-19. The CDR3 loop reads CASSLGTSGGDLYEQYF. The CDR3 bases are TGCGCCAGCAGCTTGGGAACTAGCGGGGGTGACCTCTACGAGCAGTACTTC.